Listed below are T cell receptor beta chains from one sample, sequenced in a study of T cell responses to AZD1222 COVID-19 vaccine. TCRdb's table, derived via immunoSEQ multiplex PCR, lists solely in-frame clones and lacks some. The sample has 95,000 to 100,000 clones, 65% to 85% seen once. The sample here was peripheral blood, taken 28 days after the second AZD1222 dose. Every receptor here comes from an adult who received the AZD1222 COVID-19 vaccine. CDR3s include the opening cysteine and the closing phenylalanine or tryptophan. D genes are given only for firm matches. Clone size is given for some rows only: seen once, a few or many times, or a class if the clone is expanded.

v_gene,abundance,d_gene,j_gene,CDR3aa,CDR3nt
TRBV3-1/TRBV3-2,NA,NA,TRBJ2-7,CASSRNGYPYEQYF,TGTGCCAGCAGCCGTAACGGGTATCCCTACGAGCAGTACTTC
TRBV5-1,few,NA,TRBJ2-3,CASSLVSPHTDTQYF,TGCGCCAGCAGCTTGGTCTCTCCCCACACAGATACGCAGTATTTT
TRBV19,once,TRBD1,TRBJ2-1,CASRATGTGVFAEQFF,TGTGCCAGTCGCGCGACCGGGACAGGGGTTTTCGCTGAGCAGTTCTTC
TRBV15,NA,NA,TRBJ2-2,CATGGRNTGELFF,TGTGCCACAGGGGGGCGGAACACCGGGGAGCTGTTTTTT
TRBV9,NA,NA,TRBJ2-2,CASSVDREGTGELFF,TGTGCCAGCAGCGTGGACAGGGAGGGTACCGGGGAGCTGTTTTTT
TRBV11-3,NA,NA,TRBJ2-5,CASSLDVGDGTQYF,TGTGCCAGCAGCTTAGATGTGGGGGATGGGACCCAGTACTTC
TRBV9,NA,NA,TRBJ2-1,CASSVGLDSGYNEQFF,TGTGCCAGCAGCGTAGGTCTGGACAGTGGATACAATGAGCAGTTCTTC
TRBV10-3,NA,NA,TRBJ1-1,CAITRVVNTEAFF,TGTGCCATAACCAGGGTAGTGAATACTGAAGCTTTCTTT
TRBV27,once,TRBD1,TRBJ1-2,CASSFYGDRGSGYGYTF,TGTGCCAGCAGTTTTTATGGGGACAGGGGGTCAGGGTATGGCTACACCTTC
TRBV27,NA,NA,TRBJ1-2,CASSLSGSLGYTF,TGTGCCAGCAGTTTATCAGGGTCGCTCGGCTACACCTTC